Below, one TCR beta chain is given with its context. Its specificity is unknown. These data originate in a study of cytomegalovirus exposure and HLA in healthy donors. General observations from the study: One cluster of highly shared sequence variants probably arose as a sequencing artifact.

PCR amplification relied on 60 Vbeta primers (plus 13 Jbeta primers). TCRdb's table, derived via immunoSEQ multiplex PCR, lists solely in-frame clones and lacks some. This sample carries about 120,000 clones, approximately 80% of them seen once, and the ten largest clones take 1.5%. This TCR was recovered from a woman in her late teens or twenties in good health and CMV-seronegative. The sequencing sample was made of PBMCs.

As DNA, the CDR3 is TGTGCCAGCAAAGAGAGGACAGGGGAGGAAGAGACCCAGTACTTC. Amino acid sequence: CASKERTGEEETQYF. This chain connects TRBV2 to TRBJ2-5; 9 bases are a match to TRBD1. Germline V gene data show CDR1 as SNHLY and CDR2 as FYNNEI. Unmatched junction bases numbered 9, after V lost 7 bases and J lost 3 bases. CDR3 length: 15 residues.